The 10 T cell receptor beta chains below were found in one sample sequenced in a study of CD8 T cells in acute hepatitis C reinfection. The time point here: naive CD8 control sorted from an acute-time-point sample. The protocol was immunoSEQ multiplex PCR, while the TCRdb copy is restricted to in-frame clones and leaves out a portion. The table has approximately 40,000 clones, approximately 85% seen once. Material: naive CD8+ T cells from PBMCs. These receptors were obtained from a woman younger than 30 who spontaneously cleared hepatitis C infection.

J is TRBJ2-5 and V is TRBV5-6; tentatively, D is TRBD2 (6 bases). The CDR3 runs 16 residues. Germline V gene data show CDR1 as SGHDT and CDR2 as YYEEEE. Trimming removed 2 bases at V and 2 bases at J, with 16 bases between. The CDR3 DNA reads TGTGCCAGCAGCTTCTCGGGAGACTCGTTTCAAGAGACCCAGTACTTC. Protein product: CASSFSGDSFQETQYF.

The V and J genes are TRBV27 and TRBJ2-3; D is possibly TRBD1 (6 bases). Germline V gene lookup returns CDR1 MNHEY and CDR2 SMNVEV (reference sequence). The V and J ends lost 9 bases and 2 bases respectively, with 9 bases between them. This CDR3 contains 12 residues. CDR3 amino acids: CASGTTTDTQYF. CDR3 coding DNA: TGTGCCAGTGGGACAACCACAGATACGCAGTATTTT.

Only a few counts were recorded for this clone. This chain connects TRBV19 to TRBJ1-1, with a weak D call TRBD1 (5 bases). Germline loops: CDR1 LNHDA, CDR2 SQIVND (reference sequence). Trimming left V 5 bases short and J 6 bases short, with 10 bases between. The CDR3 length is 12 residues. CDR3 coding DNA: TGTGCCAGTAGTGGGGGGAGTGCTGAAGCTTTCTTT. Translating gives CASSGGSAEAFF.

J is TRBJ1-5 and V is TRBV15; D gene unclear. CDR3 length equals 17 residues. Trimming took 3 bases from V and 2 from J, leaving 17 bases between them. Germline lookup yields CDR1 LNHNV and CDR2 YYDKDF (reference sequence). For the CDR3, the DNA is TGTGCCACCAGCAGGAGGAGGGAACTAGACGGCAATCAGCCCCAGCATTTT. As protein: CATSRRRELDGNQPQHF.

Note on this clone: One end of the junction fails to match germline, which may point to a read error. The V gene is TRBV2, the J gene TRBJ1-2, with D unresolved. The CDR3 covers 15 residues. Looked up from germline, CDR1 is SNHLY and CDR2 is FYNNEI. This chain's CDR3 is CASSEERGIRNGYTF. The CDR3 DNA reads TGTGCCAGCAGCGAAGAACGAGGGATCCGTAATGGCTACACCTTC.

V gene TRBV27 combines with J gene TRBJ2-2; no reliable D call. The germline V gene has CDR1 MNHEY and CDR2 SMNVEV (reference sequence). The CDR3 is 13 amino acids. With 5 bases removed from V and 6 bases from J, the gap between germline ends came to 10 bases. CDR3 protein: CASSALAPGELFF. As DNA, the CDR3 is TGTGCCAGCAGTGCCCTCGCCCCCGGGGAGCTGTTTTTT.

This clone has just one count. The chain carries TRBV30 and TRBJ2-3, with 7 bases aligning to TRBD2. Germline loops: CDR1 GTSNPN, CDR2 SVGIG (reference sequence). The length of the CDR3 is 14 residues. V lost 0 bases, J lost 6 bases, and 6 bases stayed unmatched. The DNA for the CDR3 is TGTGCCTGGAGTGTAGGCGGGAGTGGTGATACGCAGTATTTT. Its translation: CAWSVGGSGDTQYF.

The rearrangement uses TRBV9 and TRBJ1-2; D not certain. Germline lookup yields CDR1 SGDLS and CDR2 YYNGEE. The CDR3 consists of 14 residues. Trimming stripped 0 bases from V and 1 base from J, with 7 bases between. This chain's CDR3 is CASSVDIRNYGYTF. For the CDR3, the DNA is TGTGCCAGCAGCGTAGATATCCGTAACTATGGCTACACCTTC.

The chain uses TRBV4-1 and TRBJ1-6; TRBD1 is a possible D gene (6 bases). Germline V gives CDR1 MGHRA, CDR2 YSYEKL. Trimming took 2 bases from V and 11 from J, leaving 13 bases between them. The CDR3 runs 14 residues. Written as DNA, the CDR3 is TGCGCCAGCAGCCAAAGGGGGGGGTTGACACCCCTCCACTTT. Its translation: CASSQRGGLTPLHF.

V and J are TRBV28 and TRBJ2-1; 9 bases line up with TRBD2. V trimming: 7 bases; J trimming: 5 bases; junction bases outside the gene matches: 3. Germline assignment: CDR1 MDHEN and CDR2 SYDVKM. The CDR3 spans 13 residues. The CDR3 sequence: CASTEREDNEQFF. In DNA, the CDR3 is TGTGCCAGCACTGAGCGGGAGGACAATGAGCAGTTCTTC.